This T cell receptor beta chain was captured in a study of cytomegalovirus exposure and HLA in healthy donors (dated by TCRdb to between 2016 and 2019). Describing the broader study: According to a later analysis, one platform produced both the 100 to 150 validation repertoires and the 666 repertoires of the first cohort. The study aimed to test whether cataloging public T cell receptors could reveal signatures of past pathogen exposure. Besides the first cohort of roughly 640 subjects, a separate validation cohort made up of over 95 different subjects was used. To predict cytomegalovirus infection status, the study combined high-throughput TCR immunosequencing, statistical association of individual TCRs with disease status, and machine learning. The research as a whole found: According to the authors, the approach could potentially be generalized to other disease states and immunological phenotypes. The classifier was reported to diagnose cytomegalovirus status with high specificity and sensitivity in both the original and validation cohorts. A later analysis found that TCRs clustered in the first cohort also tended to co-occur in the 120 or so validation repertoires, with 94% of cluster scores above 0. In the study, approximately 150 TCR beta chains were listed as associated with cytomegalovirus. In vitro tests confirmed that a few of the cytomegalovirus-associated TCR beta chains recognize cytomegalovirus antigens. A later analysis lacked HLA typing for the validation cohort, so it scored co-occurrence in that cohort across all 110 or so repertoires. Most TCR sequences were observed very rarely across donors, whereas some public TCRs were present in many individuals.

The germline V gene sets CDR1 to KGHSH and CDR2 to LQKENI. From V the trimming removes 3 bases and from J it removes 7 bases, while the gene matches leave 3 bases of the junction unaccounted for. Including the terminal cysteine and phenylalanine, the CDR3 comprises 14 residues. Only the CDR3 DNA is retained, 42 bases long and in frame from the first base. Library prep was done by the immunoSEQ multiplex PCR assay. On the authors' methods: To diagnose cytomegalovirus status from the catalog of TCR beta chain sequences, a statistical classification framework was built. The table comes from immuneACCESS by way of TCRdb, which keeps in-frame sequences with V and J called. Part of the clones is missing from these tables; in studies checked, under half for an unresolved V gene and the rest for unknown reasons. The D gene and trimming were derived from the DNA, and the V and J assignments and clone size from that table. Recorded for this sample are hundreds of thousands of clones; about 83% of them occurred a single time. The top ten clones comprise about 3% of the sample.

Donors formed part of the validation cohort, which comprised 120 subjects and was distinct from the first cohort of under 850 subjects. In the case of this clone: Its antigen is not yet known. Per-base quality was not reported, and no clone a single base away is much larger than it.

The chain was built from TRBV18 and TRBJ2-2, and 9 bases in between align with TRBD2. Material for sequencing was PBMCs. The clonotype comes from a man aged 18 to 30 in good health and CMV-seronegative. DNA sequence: TGTGCCAGCTCACCCAGCGGGAGGAACGGGGAGCTGTTTTTT. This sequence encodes CASSPSGRNGELFF.